What follows are 22 T cell receptor beta chains derived from one specimen sequenced in a study of lung T cells in sarcoidosis with Löfgren's syndrome. A single record per CDR3 protein comes from TCRdb applying MiXCR to the reads. Found here are about 19,000 distinct CDR3 sequences, roughly 23% of them singletons; the top ten hold approximately 0.77%. The sample was CD4+ T cells from bronchoalveolar lavage. The source of these receptors is a human donor with sarcoidosis (Löfgren's syndrome or another form), or a control subject (not recorded which).

Comments on this clonotype: With a much larger clone just one base away, this may be a read error. V usage is TRBV7-2 and J usage is TRBJ1-2, with a tentative D call TRBD1 (6 bases). V gave up 7 bases and J gave up 8 bases, with 14 bases separating them. The CDR3 extends over 12 amino acids. CDR1 and CDR2 (germline): SGHTA, FQGNSA. CDR3 amino acids: CASNSTGYGYTF. The CDR3 DNA is TGTGCCAGCAACTCCACAGGGTACGGCTACACCTTC.

Details on this clonotype: Being one base from a much bigger clone, this may be a read error. V gene TRBV6-1 combines with J gene TRBJ1-1; TRBD1 agrees at 9 bases. Per the germline V gene, CDR1 is MNHNS and CDR2 is SASEGT. V lost 7 bases and J lost 0; bases outside the gene matches: 9. This CDR3 region has 16 residues. DNA of the CDR3: TGTGCCAGCAATCGACCGGGACAGGGCATGAACACTGAAGCTTTCTTT. The encoded protein is CASNRPGQGMNTEAFF.

For this clonotype: A much larger clone is a single base away; this may be a read error. V and J are TRBV7-2 and TRBJ2-1, with 9 positions matching TRBD2. Germline CDR1 and CDR2: SGHTA and FQGNSA. The CDR3 is 15 residues long. V was clipped by 6 bases and J by 10 bases; unmatched bases: 13. CDR3 bases: TGTGCCAGCAGTCACCCCGGCGGGCGGGAGGGCGAGCAGTTCTTC. Translated: CASSHPGGREGEQFF.

This clonotype has just a few counts. The chain recombines TRBV12-3 or TRBV12-4 with TRBJ2-5; 10 bases agree with TRBD2. The CDR3 extends over 13 amino acids. With 4 bases clipped from V and 4 bases from J, the junction kept 0 bases outside the gene matches. CDR3: CASSWTSGETQYF. DNA for the CDR3: TGTGCCAGCAGTTGGACTAGCGGAGAGACCCAGTACTTC.

This clonotype occurred many times. The V and J genes are TRBV7-9 and TRBJ2-1, with a tentative D call TRBD1 (5 bases). This CDR3 region has 18 residues. Germline V gene data show CDR1 as SEHNR and CDR2 as FQNEAQ (reference sequence). Trimming removed 5 bases from V and 2 bases from J, with 22 bases in between. This CDR3 reads CASSPVADTFGPYNEQFF. The CDR3, as DNA: TGTGCCAGCAGCCCCGTGGCGGACACCTTCGGGCCCTACAATGAGCAGTTCTTC.

V and J are TRBV30 and TRBJ2-1, with a weak D call TRBD1 (6 bases). CDR3 length equals 14 residues. Trimming took off 7 bases at V and 6 bases at J, with 19 bases between the two ends. Germline CDR1 GTSNPN, CDR2 SVGIG (reference sequence). The CDR3 nucleotides read TGTGCCTCGATACAACAGGGAGTTGGCAATGAGCAGTTCTTC. Residues: CASIQQGVGNEQFF.

Comments on this clonotype: At one end the junction does not follow the germline gene, possibly because of a read error. The rearrangement joins TRBV5-1 to TRBJ2-3; a weak D match, TRBD2 (6 bases). This CDR3 has 11 amino acids. The germline CDR1 and CDR2 sequences are SGHRS and YFSETQ. Here the CDR3 reads CVSTRGDTQYF. The CDR3 DNA reads as TGCGTCAGCACGCGGGGAGATACGCAGTATTTT.

This clonotype was seen many times. The rearrangement joins TRBV4-2 to TRBJ2-2, with TRBD2 matching over 10 bases. In germline, CDR1 is LGHNA, CDR2 YNFKEQ. The V gene end was trimmed by 4 bases and the J gene end by 1 base; junction bases not matched to a gene: 3. This CDR3 spans 16 amino acids. The CDR3 coding sequence is TGTGCCAGCAGCCCTAGCGGGGGTGGGAACACCGGGGAGCTGTTTTTT. Translation: CASSPSGGGNTGELFF.

This clonotype was recorded at least ten times. The chain joins TRBV24-1 to TRBJ2-5; the match to TRBD2 covers 8 bases. Unmatched junction bases numbered 5, after V lost 2 bases and J lost 4 bases. Per germline, CDR1 KGHDR and CDR2 SFDVKD. CDR3 size: 15 residues. CDR3 residues: CATSDSAGASETQYF. The CDR3 bases are TGTGCCACCAGTGATTCAGCGGGGGCGTCAGAGACCCAGTACTTC.

By proportion, this clonotype is medium-sized. V is TRBV4-3 and J is TRBJ2-7; D is unclear. The CDR3 consists of 13 residues. V lost 3 bases to trimming and J lost 7 bases, with 13 bases between them. The V gene's germline CDR1 is LGHNA and CDR2 YSLEER. The CDR3 coding sequence is TGCGCCAGCAGCCAGGAAAAAGGAAGGGAGCAGTACTTC. Its translation: CASSQEKGREQYF.

CDR3 coding DNA: TGTGCTAGTGGTTTGCCTCCCCCGGGACATGAAACCTGCGAGCAGTACTTC. The encoded protein is CASGLPPPGHETCEQYF. The J gene is TRBJ2-7, the V gene TRBV12-5; perhaps TRBD1 as D (6 bases). V lost 2 bases and J lost 6, with 23 bases in between. The germline gives CDR1 LGHNT, CDR2 FRNRAP. This CDR3 has 17 residues.

To note about this clonotype: A single base separates this from a much larger clone, so it may be a read error. The chain carries TRBV14 and TRBJ1-1; D remains unclear. The CDR3 runs to 14 residues. Germline-derived CDR1 and CDR2 are SGHDN and FVKESK. The CDR3 sequence: CAGSQEGQNTEAFF. The CDR3 DNA reads TGTGCCGGCAGCCAAGAAGGGCAGAACACTGAAGCTTTCTTT.

In this sample, this clonotype turned up many times. J is TRBJ2-5 and V is TRBV3-1; 7 bases map to TRBD2. The CDR3 runs to 14 residues. V shed 3 bases and J 1 base; nucleotides not matched to a gene: 2. Per the germline V gene, CDR1 is LGHDT and CDR2 is YNNKEL (reference sequence). CDR3 DNA sequence: TGTGCCAGCAGCCATGGGACTACCCAAGAGACCCAGTACTTC. Protein product: CASSHGTTQETQYF.

The chain carries TRBV2 and TRBJ1-1; D call uncertain. V was cut by 3 bases and J by 7 bases, with 12 bases left in between. Germline CDR1 and CDR2: SNHLY and FYNNEI. This CDR3 has 13 residues. The CDR3 region is CASSEEGFGEAFF. In DNA, the CDR3 is TGTGCCAGCAGTGAGGAAGGGTTTGGTGAAGCTTTCTTT.

This clonotype was observed at least ten times. V usage is TRBV15 and J usage is TRBJ1-4; 7 positions match TRBD1. J lost 7 bases, V lost 1 base, and 6 bases had no gene match. CDR1 LNHNV and CDR2 YYDKDF come from the germline V gene (reference sequence). The CDR3 is 15 residues long. CDR3 region: CATSRVLQGSEKLFF. CDR3 DNA sequence: TGTGCCACCAGCAGAGTTCTACAGGGGTCTGAAAAACTGTTTTTT.

This clonotype was observed many times. V and J are TRBV2 and TRBJ2-1; unclear D gene. The V gene lost 4 bases and the J gene lost 5 bases, with 9 bases spanning the gap. Germline V lookup: CDR1 SNHLY, CDR2 FYNNEI. The CDR3 spans 13 residues. The CDR3 is CASSVRLDNEQFF. CDR3 DNA sequence: TGTGCCAGCAGTGTGCGACTCGACAATGAGCAGTTCTTC.

This rearrangement joins TRBV2 to TRBJ2-1; 9 nucleotides match TRBD2. Germline V gene lookup returns CDR1 SNHLY and CDR2 FYNNEI. Germline trimming cut 6 bases from V and 11 bases from J; bases unmatched to any gene: 23. This CDR3 has 18 amino acids. The CDR3 reads CASRLLRQGGTGLAKQFF. The CDR3, as DNA: TGTGCCAGCAGGCTTCTGAGACAGGGAGGTACCGGACTAGCGAAGCAGTTCTTC. Full variable domain (rest looked up from reference TRBV2 and TRBJ2-1): EPEVTQTPSHQVTQMGQEVILRCVPISNHLYFYWYRQILGQKVEFLVSFYNNEISEKSEIFDDQFSVERPDGSNFTLKIRSTKLEDSAMYFCASRLLRQGGTGLAKQFFGPGTRLTVL.

By sample share, this clonotype is medium-sized (0.01 to 0.1%). The rearrangement joins TRBV7-9 to TRBJ1-5; unclear D gene. CDR1 and CDR2 from the germline V gene are SEHNR and FQNEAQ (reference sequence). With 1 base removed from V and 1 base from J, the gap between germline ends came to 8 bases. This CDR3 is built from 15 residues. For the CDR3, the DNA is TGTGCCAGCAGCTTAGGGGCGGAAAGCAATCAGCCCCAGCATTTT. Encoded protein: CASSLGAESNQPQHF.

This clonotype occurred many times. The chain has TRBV28 and TRBJ2-4, with 15 bases fitting TRBD2. Trimming cost V 5 bases and J 7 bases; bases outside gene matches: 3. The germline CDR1 and CDR2 sequences are MDHEN and SYDVKM. The CDR3 spans 15 residues. Written as DNA, the CDR3 is TGTGCCAGCAGTCTTGGACTAGCGGGAGGGAACATTCAGTACTTC. Protein: CASSLGLAGGNIQYF.

Notes on this clonotype: A much larger clone sits a single nucleotide away, making a read error possible. The rearrangement joins TRBV7-9 to TRBJ2-2; 8 bases are shared with TRBD2. This CDR3 is built from 14 residues. Germline lookup yields CDR1 SEHNR and CDR2 FQNEAQ (reference sequence). J was trimmed by 3 bases and V by 5 bases; bases with no gene match: 2. Written as DNA, the CDR3 is TGTGCCAGCAGCCCGGGAGGGGACACCGGGGAGCTGTTTTTT. As protein: CASSPGGDTGELFF.

As to this clonotype: A much larger clone is a single base away; this may be a read error. This chain uses TRBV20-1 with TRBJ1-4, with no clear D. Germline loops: CDR1 DFQATT, CDR2 SNEGSKA (reference sequence). V was pared by 8 bases and J by 9 bases, with 19 bases between. The length of the CDR3 is 13 residues. The CDR3 sequence is CSPSGSRGKKLFF. The DNA for the CDR3 is TGCAGTCCATCGGGGAGCCGGGGTAAAAAACTGTTTTTT.

On this clonotype: A much larger clone sits a single nucleotide away, making a read error possible. The conserved phenylalanine or tryptophan normally closing the CDR3 is absent here, so this likely arose from a read error. The chain couples TRBV7-2 to TRBJ2-7; 13 positions match TRBD2. After removal of 1 base from V and 4 bases from J, the junction contained 4 bases not matched to a gene. Germline CDR1 reads SGHTA; CDR2 reads FQGNSA. This CDR3 region has 16 residues. The CDR3 sequence is CASSLGGTSGIYEQYY. The CDR3 DNA is TGTGCCAGCAGCTTAGGGGGGACTAGCGGGATTTACGAGCAGTACTAC.